Listed below are T cell receptor beta chains from one sample, sequenced in a study of high-grade serous ovarian cancer treatment subgroups. Using immunoSEQ multiplex PCR, the repertoire was profiled, and TCRdb retains in-frame clones only, with some absent. The table has about 36,000 clones, about four fifths seen once. Sample: tumor tissue. Receptors originate from a human donor with high-grade serous ovarian cancer. Both conserved end residues are part of each CDR3. Fields, in order: V gene, J gene, D gene, clone size, CDR3 protein, CDR3 DNA. The D gene is left open where the match is weak. Not all rows give a size; the values are once, few, many and, for expanded clones, a class.

>TRBV21-1|TRBJ2-7|.|.
CASSKGKDRRKSYEQYF
TGTGCCAGCAGCAAAGGTAAAGACCGACGGAAGTCCTACGAGCAGTACTTC
>TRBV7-3|TRBJ2-1|TRBD2|.
CASSLNWGRGDEQFF
TGTGCCAGCAGCCTCAACTGGGGCCGGGGGGATGAGCAGTTCTTC
>TRBV9|TRBJ2-6|.|.
CASSVLGGTSSGANVLTF
TGTGCCAGCAGCGTTCTAGGAGGGACGTCCTCCGGGGCCAACGTCCTGACTTTC
>TRBV2|TRBJ2-1|TRBD1|few
CASSERLTGFLNEQFF
TGTGCCAGCAGTGAAAGGCTGACAGGGTTCTTGAATGAGCAGTTCTTC
>TRBV5-1|TRBJ2-3|TRBD2|.
CASSLGAGGRTDTQYF
TGCGCCAGCAGCTTGGGGGCGGGAGGCCGCACAGATACGCAGTATTTT
>TRBV12-5|TRBJ2-1|.|.
CASGLVKDGSRELNEQFF
TGTGCTAGTGGTTTGGTAAAGGACGGGTCGAGGGAGCTCAATGAGCAGTTCTTC
>TRBV11-2|TRBJ2-1|TRBD2|.
CASSPGTSGFYSYNEQFF
TGTGCCAGCAGCCCCGGGACTAGCGGGTTCTACTCCTACAATGAGCAGTTCTTC
>TRBV7-9|TRBJ2-1|.|.
CASSLVAGTEQFF
TGTGCCAGCAGCTTAGTAGCAGGGACTGAGCAGTTCTTC
>TRBV25-1|TRBJ1-1|.|.
CASSPGSDTEAFF
TGTGCCAGCAGCCCAGGGTCCGACACTGAAGCTTTCTTT
>TRBV5-6|TRBJ2-1|TRBD2|.
CASSSNWTSGRAGRVGFF
TGTGCCAGCAGCTCCAATTGGACTAGCGGGAGGGCCGGGAGAGTAGGATTCTTC
>TRBV5-6|TRBJ2-5|.|.
CASTFSGAETQYF
TGTGCCAGCACCTTTAGCGGAGCTGAGACCCAGTACTTC
>TRBV27|TRBJ2-7|.|.
CASSSLGYEQYF
TGTGCCAGCAGCTCCCTGGGTTACGAGCAGTACTTC
>TRBV28|TRBJ2-7|.|.
CASSRGGDRGYEQYF
TGTGCCAGCAGCCGGGGAGGGGACAGAGGCTACGAGCAGTACTTC
>TRBV11-2|TRBJ1-3|.|.
CASSLGGAAKGNTIYF
TGTGCCAGCAGCTTAGGTGGGGCGGCCAAGGGAAACACCATATATTTT
>TRBV28|TRBJ2-4|.|.
CASNPTSAKNIQYF
TGTGCCAGCAACCCGACGTCGGCCAAAAACATTCAGTACTTC
>TRBV30|TRBJ2-3|.|.
CAWSVLEGTDTQYF
TGTGCCTGGAGTGTACTAGAAGGAACAGATACGCAGTATTTT
>TRBV4-3|TRBJ1-1|.|.
CASSQSSPVNTEAFF
TGCGCCAGCAGCCAATCAAGTCCAGTGAACACTGAAGCTTTCTTT
>TRBV5-5|TRBJ1-1|.|few
CASSFSRYTEAFF
TGTGCCAGCAGCTTCTCCAGGTACACTGAAGCTTTCTTT
>TRBV7-9|TRBJ2-3|.|.
CASSRGTGTDTQYF
TGTGCCAGCAGCCGAGGGACTGGCACAGATACGCAGTATTTT
>TRBV5-1|TRBJ2-2|.|few
CASSRKIQRSPETGELFF
TGCGCCAGCAGCCGCAAGATACAGCGGAGCCCCGAAACCGGGGAGCTGTTTTTT
>TRBV6-5|TRBJ2-7|.|.
CASTPPNSGEQYF
TGTGCCAGCACCCCCCCCAACTCGGGGGAGCAGTACTTC
>TRBV28|TRBJ2-7|.|.
CASSGAQYRIEQYF
TGTGCCAGCAGTGGGGCACAATACCGAATCGAGCAGTACTTC
>TRBV7-2|TRBJ1-2|TRBD1|.
CASSPGQGWDYGYTF
TGTGCCAGCAGCCCGGGACAGGGTTGGGACTATGGCTACACCTTC
>TRBV5-1|TRBJ1-5|TRBD1|few
CASSLGPGGTQPQHF
TGCGCCAGCAGCTTGGGACCAGGGGGGACTCAGCCCCAGCATTTT
>TRBV12-5|TRBJ1-1|TRBD1|few
CASGLFRQDRIDEAFF
TGTGCTAGTGGTTTGTTTCGCCAGGACAGGATTGATGAAGCTTTCTTT
>TRBV28|TRBJ1-1|TRBD1|once
CASSPRGGGTEAFF
TGTGCCAGCAGTCCGCGAGGGGGCGGGACTGAAGCTTTCTTT
>TRBV2|TRBJ1-1|.|.
CASSRSQENTEAFF
TGTGCCAGCAGTCGGTCACAGGAGAACACTGAAGCTTTCTTT
>TRBV27|TRBJ2-2|TRBD2|.
CASSLAGAVAGELFF
TGTGCCAGCAGCTTAGCGGGAGCAGTGGCCGGGGAGCTGTTTTTT
>TRBV7-9|TRBJ2-1|.|.
CASSSTGPNEQFF
TGTGCCAGCAGCTCCACAGGACCCAATGAGCAGTTCTTC
>TRBV9|TRBJ2-1|.|.
CASSVPGGPNNEQFF
TGTGCCAGCAGCGTCCCGGGCGGGCCCAACAATGAGCAGTTCTTC
>TRBV7-2|TRBJ2-6|TRBD2|.
CASSPFRLAGYSGANVLTF
TGTGCCAGCAGCCCATTTAGACTAGCGGGCTACTCTGGGGCCAACGTCCTGACTTTC
>TRBV28|TRBJ2-7|.|.
CASSPAPGHFYEQYF
TGTGCCAGCAGCCCAGCCCCGGGGCATTTCTACGAGCAGTACTTC
>TRBV19|TRBJ1-1|TRBD1|.
CASSMGTGLNTEAFF
TGTGCCAGTAGTATGGGGACAGGACTAAACACTGAAGCTTTCTTT
>TRBV7-2|TRBJ2-3|.|.
CASSFLDTQYF
TGTGCCAGCAGCTTCCTAGATACGCAGTATTTT
>TRBV7-9|TRBJ2-5|TRBD1|.
CASRSTGESETQYF
TGTGCCAGCAGATCGACAGGGGAGTCTGAGACCCAGTACTTC
>TRBV7-8|TRBJ1-2|.|.
CASSFTQALGTYGYTF
TGTGCCAGCAGCTTTACTCAGGCACTGGGAACCTATGGCTACACCTTC
>TRBV28|TRBJ2-5|.|.
CASSLAGPGGETQYF
TGTGCCAGCAGTTTAGCGGGACCCGGAGGAGAGACCCAGTACTTC
>TRBV4-1|TRBJ1-2|.|few
CASSHEGPYGYTF
TGCGCCAGCAGCCACGAAGGGCCCTATGGCTACACCTTC
>TRBV30|TRBJ2-3|.|.
CAWSLPDTQYF
TGTGCCTGGAGTCTCCCAGATACGCAGTATTTT
>TRBV19|TRBJ1-5|TRBD1|.
CASRSGQGGEPQHF
TGTGCCAGTAGGTCGGGACAGGGCGGTGAGCCCCAGCATTTT
>TRBV7-8|TRBJ2-3|.|.
CASSIPRGAMGTDTQYF
TGTGCCAGCAGTATACCACGGGGGGCCATGGGCACAGATACGCAGTATTTT
>TRBV7-9|TRBJ1-1|TRBD1|.
CASSFFIGTGNTEAFF
TGTGCCAGCAGCTTTTTCATCGGGACAGGCAACACTGAAGCTTTCTTT
>TRBV28|TRBJ2-5|TRBD1|.
CASNTGEETQYF
TGTGCCAGCAATACAGGGGAAGAGACCCAGTACTTC
>TRBV27|TRBJ2-5|TRBD2|.
CASSFAAGRQETQYF
TGTGCCAGCAGTTTCGCAGCGGGGCGCCAAGAGACCCAGTACTTC
>TRBV9|TRBJ2-3|.|.
CASSVALNSTDTQYF
TGTGCCAGCAGCGTAGCCCTAAATAGCACAGATACGCAGTATTTT
>TRBV7-2|TRBJ1-3|.|.
CASSQGQFSGNTIYF
TGTGCCAGCAGTCAGGGGCAGTTCTCTGGAAACACCATATATTTT